This is a list of T cell receptor beta chains from one sample in a study of cytomegalovirus exposure and HLA in healthy donors. The table came from immunoSEQ multiplex PCR; TCRdb's copy has only in-frame clones and leaves some out. The sample carries about 120,000 clones, 63% recorded once. The sample consisted of PBMCs. These receptors were collected from a man aged 35-49 years in good health and CMV-seropositive. The CDR3 runs from the conserved cysteine through the conserved F or W. The order of the fields is V gene, clone size, J gene, D gene, CDR3 DNA, CDR3 protein. A D gene is named only where the DNA matches it firmly. A row's size may be missing; if present it is once, few, many or a size class.

TRBV2	.	TRBJ2-1	.	TGTGCCAGCAGTGAACAATACAATGAGCAGTTCTTC	CASSEQYNEQFF
TRBV30	once	TRBJ2-1	TRBD1	TGTGCCTGGAGGGGGACAGGCGGGACGAAGTTCTTC	CAWRGTGGTKFF
TRBV7-8	.	TRBJ1-2	.	TGTGCCAGCAGCTTAGGGCGACGAGGCTATGGCTACACCTTC	CASSLGRRGYGYTF
TRBV27	.	TRBJ1-5	.	TGTGCCAGCAGTCCACGGGCAGGGAGCAATCAGCCCCAGCATTTT	CASSPRAGSNQPQHF
TRBV19	.	TRBJ1-1	TRBD1	TGTGCCAGTAGTCCTGGGACAGGGGGGGGAAGGGCTGAAGCTTTCTTT	CASSPGTGGGRAEAFF
TRBV5-6	.	TRBJ2-5	TRBD1	TGTGCCAGCAGCCCCACAGGGGTGGAGACCCAGTACTTC	CASSPTGVETQYF
TRBV6-6	few	TRBJ2-5	.	TGTGCCAGCAGTTACGGGCTCAGGGGAGAGACCCAGTACTTC	CASSYGLRGETQYF
TRBV4-3	.	TRBJ2-3	.	TGCGCCAGCAGCCAAGATAAGCGGAGCACAGATACGCAGTATTTT	CASSQDKRSTDTQYF
TRBV18	.	TRBJ2-2	TRBD2	TGTGCCAGCTCACCGTTTAGCGGGGGGCCGGCGGACACCGGGGAGCTGTTTTTT	CASSPFSGGPADTGELFF
TRBV27	.	TRBJ2-7	.	TGTGCCAGCAGTTTACAGGTTTCCTACGAGCAGTACTTC	CASSLQVSYEQYF
TRBV6-1	.	TRBJ2-2	TRBD1	TGTGCCAGCATTGAAACTCGGACAGGGGGTTCCGGGGAGCTGTTTTTT	CASIETRTGGSGELFF
TRBV4-1	.	TRBJ1-1	TRBD1	TGCGCCAGCAGCCAACGGACAGGGGGGAACACTGAAGCTTTCTTT	CASSQRTGGNTEAFF
TRBV6-6	.	TRBJ1-2	TRBD1	TGTGCCAGCAGCCACAGGGGGCTCGACTATGGCTACACCTTC	CASSHRGLDYGYTF
TRBV11-3	few	TRBJ2-7	.	TGTGCCAGCAGCTTAACCAGAGGCGAGCAGTACTTC	CASSLTRGEQYF
TRBV7-8	.	TRBJ1-4	TRBD1	TGTGCCAGCAGCTATTCAACAGGGGGCATGACTAATGAAAAACTGTTTTTT	CASSYSTGGMTNEKLFF
TRBV18	.	TRBJ1-2	.	TGTGCCAGCTCATCGTACCGAGGCGGCGGGGTAAATTATGGCTACACCTTC	CASSSYRGGGVNYGYTF
TRBV11-2	.	TRBJ2-7	.	TGTGCCAGCAGCCAGGCTACTAGGCCGGGCGAGCAGTACTTC	CASSQATRPGEQYF
TRBV6-5	.	TRBJ2-3	.	TGTGCCAGCAGTTACCACGAAAGGGAGTTCACAGATACGCAGTATTTT	CASSYHEREFTDTQYF
TRBV6-1	once	TRBJ1-5	TRBD1	TGTGCCAGCAGTGGAACCGCCTCAGGACAGGTCAATCAGCCCCAGCATTTT	CASSGTASGQVNQPQHF
TRBV5-4	few	TRBJ1-4	TRBD1	TGTGCCAGCAGCTTTGGACAGGGAAATGAAAAACTGTTTTTT	CASSFGQGNEKLFF
TRBV10-3	few	TRBJ2-3	.	TGTGCCATCATTCCCAGCGAGACAGATACGCAGTATTTT	CAIIPSETDTQYF
TRBV15	.	TRBJ2-3	TRBD2	TGTGCCACCAGCATCGGGGGGGGTACGCAGTATTTT	CATSIGGGTQYF